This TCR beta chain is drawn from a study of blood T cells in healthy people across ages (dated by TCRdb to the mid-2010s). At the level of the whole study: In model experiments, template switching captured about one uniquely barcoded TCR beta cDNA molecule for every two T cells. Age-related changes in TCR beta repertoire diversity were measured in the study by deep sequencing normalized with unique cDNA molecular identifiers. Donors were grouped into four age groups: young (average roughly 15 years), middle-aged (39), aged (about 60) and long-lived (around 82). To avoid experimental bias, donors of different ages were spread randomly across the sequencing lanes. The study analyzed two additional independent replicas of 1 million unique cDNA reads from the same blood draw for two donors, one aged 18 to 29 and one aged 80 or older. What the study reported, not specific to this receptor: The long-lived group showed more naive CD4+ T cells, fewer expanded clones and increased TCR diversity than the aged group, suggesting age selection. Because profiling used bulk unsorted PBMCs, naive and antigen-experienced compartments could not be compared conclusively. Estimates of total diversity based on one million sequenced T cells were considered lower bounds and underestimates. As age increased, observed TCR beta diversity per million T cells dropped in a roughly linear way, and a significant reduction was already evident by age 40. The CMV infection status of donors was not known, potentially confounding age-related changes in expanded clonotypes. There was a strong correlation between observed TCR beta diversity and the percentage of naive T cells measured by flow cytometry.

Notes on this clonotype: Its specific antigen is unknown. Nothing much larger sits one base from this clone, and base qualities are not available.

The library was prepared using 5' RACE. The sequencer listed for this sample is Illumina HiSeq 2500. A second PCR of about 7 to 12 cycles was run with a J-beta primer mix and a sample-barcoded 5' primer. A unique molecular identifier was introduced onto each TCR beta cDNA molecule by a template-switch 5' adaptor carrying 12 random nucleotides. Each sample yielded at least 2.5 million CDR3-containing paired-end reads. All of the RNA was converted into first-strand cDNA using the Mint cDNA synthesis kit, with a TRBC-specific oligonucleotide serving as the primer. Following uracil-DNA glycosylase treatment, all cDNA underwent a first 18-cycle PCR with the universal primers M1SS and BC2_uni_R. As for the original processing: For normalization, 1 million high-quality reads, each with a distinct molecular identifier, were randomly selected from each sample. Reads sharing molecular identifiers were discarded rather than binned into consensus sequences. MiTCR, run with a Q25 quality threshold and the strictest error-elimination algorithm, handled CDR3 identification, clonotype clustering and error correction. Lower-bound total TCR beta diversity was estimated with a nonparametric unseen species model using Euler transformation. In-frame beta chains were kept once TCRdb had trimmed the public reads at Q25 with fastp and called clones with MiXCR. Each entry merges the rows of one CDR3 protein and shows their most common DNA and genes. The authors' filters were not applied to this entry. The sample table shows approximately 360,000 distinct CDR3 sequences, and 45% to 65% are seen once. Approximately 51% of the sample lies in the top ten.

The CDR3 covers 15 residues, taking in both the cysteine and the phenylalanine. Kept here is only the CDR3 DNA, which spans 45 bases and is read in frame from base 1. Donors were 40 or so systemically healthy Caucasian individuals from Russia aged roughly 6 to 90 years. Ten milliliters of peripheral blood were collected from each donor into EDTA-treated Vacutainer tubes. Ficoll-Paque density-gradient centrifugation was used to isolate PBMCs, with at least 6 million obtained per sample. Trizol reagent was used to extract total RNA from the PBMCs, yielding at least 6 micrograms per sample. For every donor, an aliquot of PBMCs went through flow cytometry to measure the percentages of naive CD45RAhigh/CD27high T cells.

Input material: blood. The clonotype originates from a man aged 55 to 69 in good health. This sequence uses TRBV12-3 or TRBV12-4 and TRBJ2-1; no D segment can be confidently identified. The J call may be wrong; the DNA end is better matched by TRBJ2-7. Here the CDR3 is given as CASSFQPSSYNEQYF. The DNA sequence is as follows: TGTGCCAGCAGTTTTCAACCGAGCTCCTACAATGAGCAGTACTTC.